This entry describes one TCR beta chain. This clonotype has ten or more counts. The antigen it recognizes is unknown. Per-base qualities were not stored, and no clone one base away is much larger. This specimen belongs to a study of CD8 T cells in ankylosing spondylitis (dated by TCRdb to about 2017). Describing the broader study: The study profiled T cell receptor beta repertoires in healthy donors and ankylosing spondylitis patients to find disease-linked TCR variants. The full study cohort comprised about 24 ankylosing spondylitis patients and over 95 healthy donors. Peripheral blood was sampled, and synovial fluid was additionally collected from ankylosing spondylitis patients. Overall results and qualifications from the work: Blood from ankylosing spondylitis patients appeared to be characterized by a TCR beta motif composed of 7 to 9 highly homologous amino acid variants. The disease-linked clones were reported as significantly enriched in matched synovial fluid samples from ankylosing spondylitis patients. A CD8+ phenotype was shown by the disease-linked clones, which were found at relatively low frequencies in peripheral blood. Some motif variants were previously reported in synovial fluid and blood of reactive arthritis patients, suggesting common disease-initiation mechanisms.

V is reduced by 3 bases and J by 2 bases, leaving a spacing of 8 bases between them. Inclusive of the bounding cysteine and phenylalanine, the CDR3 is 14 residues long. Solely the CDR3 DNA is kept, with 42 bases framed from the first base. CDR1 and CDR2 are drawn from the germline V gene: SGDLS, YYNGEE. These reads were obtained on an Illumina HiSeq 2500. TCR beta libraries were prepared by quantitative 5'-RACE with molecular barcodes. In the source study's methods: A new computational method, built on a probabilistic model of VDJ rearrangement, was used to identify disease-linked TCR variants. The public reads were reanalyzed by TCRdb: fastp trimming at Q25, MiXCR alignment, in-frame beta chains only. Identical CDR3 protein sequences are pooled into one entry, listed with their most common genes and DNA. These V and J calls are TCRdb output, not the study's own analysis. In this sample the table shows about 42,000 distinct CDR3 sequences, 3% to 4.5% of which occur a single time. The ten largest make up under 4.5% of the sample.

Sequencing was carried out using blood, either unsorted or a sorted T cell fraction (not recorded which). This clonotype was obtained from a female donor with ankylosing spondylitis or in good health (not recorded which). The V and J genes are TRBV9 and TRBJ2-2; no D gene can be assigned with confidence. CDR3 region: CASSATRNTGELFF. DNA sequence: TGTGCCAGCAGCGCGACGAGAAACACCGGGGAGCTGTTTTTT.